These 26 T cell receptor beta chains were all obtained from the same sample, sequenced in a study of metastatic and nonmetastatic thyroid tumors. From the PCR reads, TCRdb re-called clones with MiXCR. This table holds about 22,000 clones, roughly 18% found once. Thyroid surgery took place with no prior treatment in any patient. The material sequenced was adjacent normal tissue. The receptors shown here come from a male donor with papillary thyroid cancer or a benign thyroid nodule (not recorded which). Some clones in this sample may be carry-over from other donors' samples.

This clone was observed many times. The rearrangement joins TRBV24-1 to TRBJ2-5; 10 bases are a match to TRBD1. Germline V gives CDR1 KGHDR, CDR2 SFDVKD. This CDR3 spans 17 amino acids. V trimming: 4 bases; J trimming: 5 bases; junction bases outside the gene matches: 12. The CDR3 bases are TGTGCCACCAGTGACCGGGGTGAGACAGGGGGCCGGGAGACCCAGTACTTC. This encodes CATSDRGETGGRETQYF.

This clone was seen many times. J is TRBJ2-5 and V is TRBV2; no definite D call. This CDR3 region has 14 residues. Germline loops: CDR1 SNHLY, CDR2 FYNNEI. V was clipped by 3 bases and J by 5 bases, with 13 bases between them. The CDR3 bases are TGTGCCAGCAGTGAGTCCCGGTCCAGCGAGACCCAGTACTTC. Amino acids: CASSESRSSETQYF. The whole variable domain, remainder taken from reference TRBV2 and TRBJ2-5, is EPEVTQTPSHQVTQMGQEVILRCVPISNHLYFYWYRQILGQKVEFLVSFYNNEISEKSEIFDDQFSVERPDGSNFTLKIRSTKLEDSAMYFCASSESRSSETQYFGPGTRLLVL.

This clone was seen at least ten times. This chain links TRBV20-1 with TRBJ1-2; D unclear. Germline CDR1 reads DFQATT; CDR2 reads SNEGSKA (reference sequence). CDR3 length: 11 residues. The V end was cut by 4 bases, the J end by 4 bases, with 7 bases between. CDR3 bases: TGCAGTGCTACGACGGGCTATGGCTACACCTTC. Residues: CSATTGYGYTF.

This clone is labeled as medium-sized. The chain uses TRBV6-2 or TRBV6-3 and TRBJ2-3; no clear D gene. CDR3 length equals 14 residues. V lost 2 bases and J 0 bases, leaving 6 bases between the germline ends. Germline values: CDR1 MNHEY, CDR2 SVGEGT. The CDR3 bases are TGTGCCAGCAGTTACAGACGAAGCACAGATACGCAGTATTTT. It encodes CASSYRRSTDTQYF.

This clone was seen many times. The J gene is TRBJ1-4, the V gene TRBV9, with D possibly TRBD1 on 5 matching bases. V gave up 1 base and J gave up 2 bases, with 6 bases separating them. The CDR3 sequence is 14 residues long. Germline CDR1 SGDLS, CDR2 YYNGEE. CDR3 region: CASSVSGTNEKLFF. The CDR3 region has the DNA TGTGCCAGCAGCGTATCAGGGACTAATGAAAAACTGTTTTTT.

This clone appeared many times. This chain uses TRBV29-1 with TRBJ2-1; TRBD1 matches 9 bases. From germline, CDR1 is SQVTM and CDR2 ANQGSEA. The CDR3 has 14 amino acids. V shed 1 base, J shed 2 bases, and the junction held 0 bases outside the gene matches. The CDR3 here is CSVEGQGAYNEQFF. CDR3 bases: TGCAGCGTTGAAGGACAGGGGGCCTACAATGAGCAGTTCTTC.

This clone was seen many times. V is TRBV12-5 and J is TRBJ2-7; 9 positions agree with TRBD2. The ends lost 5 bases at V and 1 base at J; junction bases unmatched: 21. This CDR3 comprises 20 residues. Germline V gives CDR1 LGHNT, CDR2 FRNRAP. CDR3 sequence: CASGSLERTSEHYCSYEQYV. The DNA for the CDR3 is TGTGCTAGTGGTAGTCTTGAACGGACTAGCGAACACTACTGTTCCTACGAGCAGTACGTC.

This clone was observed a single time. At one end, the junction sequence differs from germline, possibly due to a read error. CDR3 bases: TGTGCCAGCTGGGCTAGCGGGCATGTTGGGGCCAACGTCCTGTCTTTC. Amino acid sequence: CASWASGHVGANVLSF. V is TRBV11-1 and J is TRBJ2-6, with TRBD2 identical over 8 bases. The length of the CDR3 is 16 residues. CDR1 and CDR2 from the germline V gene are SGHAT and FQDESV (reference sequence).

This clone appeared many times. The rearrangement joins TRBV4-2 to TRBJ2-2; D ambiguous. CDR1 and CDR2 from the germline V gene are LGHNA and YNFKEQ. This CDR3 comprises 14 residues. V was trimmed by 2 bases and J by 3 bases, leaving 7 bases between them. CDR3 DNA sequence: TGTGCCAGCAGCCAAACCGGGTACACCGGGGAGCTGTTTTTT. Translated, it gives CASSQTGYTGELFF.

This clone was detected only a few times. The V and J genes are TRBV24-1 and TRBJ1-2; 8 nucleotides line up with TRBD1. V was pared by 8 bases and J by 2 bases, with 3 bases of the junction left unmatched. The CDR3 spans 13 residues. CDR1 is KGHDR, CDR2 SFDVKD, per germline. The CDR3, as DNA: TGTGCCACCATGGACAGGGTAAACTATGGCTACACCTTC. Protein product: CATMDRVNYGYTF.

This clone was seen ten or more times. Other nucleotide sequences from this sample produce the same CDR3. The gene calls are TRBV9 and TRBJ2-6; D not resolved. This CDR3 is 15 amino acids long. Germline lookup yields CDR1 SGDLS and CDR2 YYNGEE. Trimming removed 3 bases at V and 0 bases at J, with 7 bases between. DNA of the CDR3: TGTGCCAGCAGCGCAGGTATCTCTGGGGCCAACGTCCTGACTTTC. Translating it yields CASSAGISGANVLTF. The full variable domain, with the rest looked up from reference TRBV9 and TRBJ2-6, is DSGVTQTPKHLITATGQRVTLRCSPRSGDLSVYWYQQSLDQGLQFLIQYYNGEERAKGNILERFSAQQFPDLHSELNLSSLELGDSALYFCASSAGISGANVLTFGAGSRLTVL.

The table lists this clone with many counts. The chain has TRBV6-6 and TRBJ1-4; tentatively, D is TRBD1 (6 bases). This CDR3 region has 15 residues. Per germline, CDR1 MNHNY and CDR2 SVGAGI (reference sequence). Trimming cost V 2 bases and J 4 bases, with 11 bases left between them. The CDR3 loop reads CASSYGGSGNEKLFF. The CDR3 DNA follows: TGTGCCAGCAGTTACGGGGGCAGCGGTAATGAAAAACTGTTTTTT.

Ten or more counts support this clone. This chain connects TRBV5-1 to TRBJ2-3; 10 nucleotides align to TRBD2. Trimming removed 4 bases from V and 6 bases from J; junction bases left unmatched: 11. CDR1 is SGHRS, CDR2 YFSETQ, per germline. The CDR3 has 16 residues. The CDR3 sequence is CASSVTSGVTGDTQYF. DNA for the CDR3: TGCGCCAGCAGCGTTACTAGCGGGGTCACGGGGGATACGCAGTATTTT.

This clone was counted ten times or more. This sequence joins TRBV13 and TRBJ2-3; D is possibly TRBD1 or TRBD2 (6 bases each). Per the germline V gene, CDR1 is PRHDT and CDR2 is FYEKMQ (reference sequence). The V gene lost 8 bases and the J gene lost 2 bases, with 11 bases spanning the gap. This CDR3 region has 13 residues. CDR3 nucleotide sequence: TGTGCCAGCTCGGGGGCGGTCACAGATACGCAGTATTTT. It yields the protein CASSGAVTDTQYF. Full variable domain (missing parts from reference TRBV13 and TRBJ2-3): AAGVIQSPRHLIKEKRETATLKCYPIPRHDTVYWYQQGPGQDPQFLISFYEKMQSDKGSIPDRFSAQQFSDYHSELNMSSLELGDSALYFCASSGAVTDTQYFGPGTRLTVL.

This clone has only a few counts. The CDR3 nucleotides are TGTGCCAGCCGCACGGGGGGGACAGGGGTCGAGCAGTACTTC. Its protein is CASRTGGTGVEQYF. V and J are TRBV28 and TRBJ2-7; 10 bases are a match to TRBD1. The V gene end was trimmed by 8 bases and the J gene end by 6 bases; junction bases not matched to a gene: 10. The CDR3 contains 14 residues. Germline V lookup: CDR1 MDHEN, CDR2 SYDVKM.

This clone was recorded at least ten times. V is TRBV7-8 and J is TRBJ1-6, with D unclear. Trimming removed 1 base at V and 2 bases at J, with 9 bases between. Per the germline V gene, CDR1 is SGHVS and CDR2 is FQNEAQ. The CDR3 is made up of 16 amino acids. This CDR3 is CASSLGAPAYNSPLHF. The CDR3, as DNA: TGTGCCAGCAGCTTAGGGGCACCCGCCTATAATTCACCCCTCCACTTT.

This clone was picked up many times. The chain couples TRBV18 to TRBJ1-2, with TRBD1 as a possible D gene (5 bases). V was shortened by 2 bases and J by 4 bases, with 17 bases between the two germline ends. Germline V gives CDR1 KGHSH, CDR2 LQKENI. This CDR3 has 16 residues. The CDR3 nucleotides are TGTGCCAGCTCACCAAACTTGGGGGGTCGAGTCTATGGCTACACCTTC. Amino acid sequence: CASSPNLGGRVYGYTF.

This clone has at least ten counts. The chain links TRBV12-3 or TRBV12-4 to TRBJ1-4; 9 bases line up with TRBD1. CDR3 size: 17 residues. With 2 bases clipped from V and 7 bases from J, the junction kept 11 bases outside the gene matches. The CDR3 reads CASSLFAAGTGSEKLFF. Written as DNA, the CDR3 is TGTGCCAGCAGTTTATTTGCTGCGGGGACAGGGTCTGAAAAACTGTTTTTT.

Comments on this clone: At one end, the junction sequence differs from germline, possibly due to a read error. V usage is TRBV14 and J usage is TRBJ2-7; D is possibly TRBD2 (5 bases). CDR1 is SGHDN and CDR2 is FVKESK in the germline V gene. The CDR3 length is 15 residues. For the CDR3, the DNA is TGTGACAGCAGCCAACTAGGGCCGGGAATATACGAGCAGTCCTTC. Translating gives CDSSQLGPGIYEQSF.

This clone was counted ten times or more. The J gene is TRBJ1-5, the V gene TRBV10-3; the D gene is possibly TRBD1 (5 bases). Germline lookup yields CDR1 ENHRY and CDR2 SYGVKD. CDR3 length: 13 amino acids. The germline V and J ends were trimmed by 4 bases and 5 bases, with 9 bases remaining between them. DNA of the CDR3: TGTGCCATCAGTGTAGGGGAGGATCAGCCCCAGCATTTT. It translates to CAISVGEDQPQHF.

The chain has TRBV12-5 and TRBJ1-2; 9 bases agree with TRBD1. The CDR3 contains 15 residues. The germline V gene encodes CDR1 LGHNT and CDR2 FRNRAP. With V trimmed by 9 bases and J by 2 bases, 10 bases remained unmatched. The CDR3 region is CASVFTTGGNYGYTF. As DNA, the CDR3 is TGTGCTAGCGTTTTTACGACAGGGGGAAACTATGGCTACACCTTC.

This clone is judged medium-sized. This chain uses TRBV7-9 with TRBJ2-7; D gene uncertain. The V gene's germline CDR1 is SEHNR and CDR2 FQNEAQ (reference sequence). Trimming pared 6 bases from V and 7 bases from J, leaving 13 bases between. This CDR3 comprises 12 residues. The CDR3 DNA sequence: TGTGCCAGCAGTCCAGATAAGGGAGAGCAGTACTTC. This codes for CASSPDKGEQYF. The full variable domain, with the rest looked up from reference TRBV7-9 and TRBJ2-7, is DTGVSQNPRHKITKRGQNVTFRCDPISEHNRLYWYRQTLGQGPEFLTYFQNEAQLEKSRLLSDRFSAERPKGSFSTLEIQRTEQGDSAMYLCASSPDKGEQYFGPGTRLTVT.

This clone appeared many times. CDR3 amino acids: CASSLGLAGLDTQYF. The CDR3 nucleotides are TGTGCCAGCAGCTTGGGACTAGCGGGGCTAGATACGCAGTATTTT. The chain is built from TRBV5-6 and TRBJ2-3; TRBD2 aligns across 11 bases. V trimming: 0 bases; J trimming: 5 bases; junction bases outside the gene matches: 2. The V gene's germline CDR1 is SGHDT and CDR2 YYEEEE. The CDR3 is 15 amino acids.

This clone was observed many times. V usage is TRBV12-3 or TRBV12-4 and J usage is TRBJ1-1; D gene unclear. Trimming took 10 bases from V and 1 from J, leaving 7 bases between them. The CDR3 length is 11 residues. CDR3 amino acids: CATHWNTEAFF. DNA for the CDR3: TGTGCCACCCACTGGAACACTGAAGCTTTCTTT.

This clone was picked up one time. The rearrangement uses TRBV7-9 and TRBJ1-2; tentative D call: TRBD1 (5 bases). Between the trimmed V and J ends, which lost 7 bases and 5 bases, there was a span of 14 bases. The CDR3 runs 13 residues. Germline assignment: CDR1 SEHNR and CDR2 FQNEAQ (reference sequence). CDR3 loop: CASILAAGYGYTF. The CDR3 DNA sequence: TGTGCCAGCATCCTAGCGGCAGGGTATGGCTACACCTTC.

This chain joins TRBV30 and TRBJ1-5, with D possibly matching TRBD1 (6 bases). The length of the CDR3 is 17 residues. Between the trimmed V and J ends, which lost 3 bases and 6 bases, there was a span of 24 bases. Germline loops: CDR1 GTSNPN, CDR2 SVGIG (reference sequence). The CDR3 spells CAWRDPAAQGSFQPQHF. The CDR3 nucleotides are TGTGCCTGGAGAGACCCAGCGGCACAGGGTTCTTTTCAGCCCCAGCATTTT.